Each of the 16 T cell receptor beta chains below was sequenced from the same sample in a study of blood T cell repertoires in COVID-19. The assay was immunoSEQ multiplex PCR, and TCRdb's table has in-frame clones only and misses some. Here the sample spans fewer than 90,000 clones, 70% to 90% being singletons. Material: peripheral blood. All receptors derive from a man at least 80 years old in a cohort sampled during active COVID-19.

Here the CDR3 reads CASSLAGGGTGELFF. In DNA, the CDR3 is TGCGCCAGCAGCTTGGCAGGGGGCGGCACCGGGGAGCTGTTTTTT. The chain recombines TRBV5-1 with TRBJ2-2; 8 positions agree with TRBD1. Germline V lookup: CDR1 SGHRS, CDR2 YFSETQ. The CDR3 is made up of 15 amino acids. With V trimmed by 0 bases and J by 4 bases, 2 bases remained unmatched.

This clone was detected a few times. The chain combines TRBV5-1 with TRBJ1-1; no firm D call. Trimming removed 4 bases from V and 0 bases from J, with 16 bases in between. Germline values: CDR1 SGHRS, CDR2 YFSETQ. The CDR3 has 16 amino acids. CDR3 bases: TGCGCCAGCAGCCCGGAGGTTGGGCTTGTGAACACTGAAGCTTTCTTT. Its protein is CASSPEVGLVNTEAFF.

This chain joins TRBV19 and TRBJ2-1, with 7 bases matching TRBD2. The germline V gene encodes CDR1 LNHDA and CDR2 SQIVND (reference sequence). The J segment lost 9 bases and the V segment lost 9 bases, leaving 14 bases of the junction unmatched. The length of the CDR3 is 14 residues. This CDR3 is CASTGPKGGSEQFF. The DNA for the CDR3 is TGTGCCAGCACCGGACCGAAGGGCGGGAGTGAGCAGTTCTTC.

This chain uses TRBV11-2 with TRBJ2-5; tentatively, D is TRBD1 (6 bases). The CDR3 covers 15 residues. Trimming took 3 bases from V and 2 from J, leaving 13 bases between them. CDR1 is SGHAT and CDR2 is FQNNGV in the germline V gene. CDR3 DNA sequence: TGTGCCAGCAGCTTTAGAGGACAGTCTCAAGAGACCCAGTACTTC. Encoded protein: CASSFRGQSQETQYF. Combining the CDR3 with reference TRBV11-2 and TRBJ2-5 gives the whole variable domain EAGVAQSPRYKIIEKRQSVAFWCNPISGHATLYWYQQILGQGPKLLIQFQNNGVVDDSQLPKDRFSAERLKGVDSTLKIQPAKLEDSAVYLCASSFRGQSQETQYFGPGTRLLVL.

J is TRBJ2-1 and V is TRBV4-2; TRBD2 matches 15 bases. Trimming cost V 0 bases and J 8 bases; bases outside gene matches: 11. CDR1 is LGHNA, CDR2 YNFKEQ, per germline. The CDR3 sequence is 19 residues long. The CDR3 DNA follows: TGTGCCAGCAGCCAAGATCTGGGACTAGCGGGGGGACCCTGGTATGAGCAGTTCTTC. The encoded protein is CASSQDLGLAGGPWYEQFF.

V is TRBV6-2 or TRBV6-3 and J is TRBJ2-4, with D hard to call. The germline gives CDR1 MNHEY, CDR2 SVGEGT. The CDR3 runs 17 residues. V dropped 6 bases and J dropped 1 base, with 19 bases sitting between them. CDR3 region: CASSGSNTPRAKNIQYF. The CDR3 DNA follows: TGTGCCAGCAGCGGATCAAACACCCCGCGGGCCAAAAACATTCAGTACTTC.

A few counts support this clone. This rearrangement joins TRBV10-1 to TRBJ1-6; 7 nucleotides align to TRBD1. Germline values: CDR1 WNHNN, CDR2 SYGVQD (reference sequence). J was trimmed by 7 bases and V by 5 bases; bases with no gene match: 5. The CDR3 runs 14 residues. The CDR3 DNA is TGCGCCAGCAGTTCCGGGACAGACAATTCACCCCTCCACTTT. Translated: CASSSGTDNSPLHF.

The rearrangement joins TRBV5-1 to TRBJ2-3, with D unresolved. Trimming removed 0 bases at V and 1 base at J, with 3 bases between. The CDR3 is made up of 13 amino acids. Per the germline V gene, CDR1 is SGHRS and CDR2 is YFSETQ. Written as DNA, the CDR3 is TGCGCCAGCAGCTTGGTAGGCACAGATACGCAGTATTTT. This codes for CASSLVGTDTQYF.

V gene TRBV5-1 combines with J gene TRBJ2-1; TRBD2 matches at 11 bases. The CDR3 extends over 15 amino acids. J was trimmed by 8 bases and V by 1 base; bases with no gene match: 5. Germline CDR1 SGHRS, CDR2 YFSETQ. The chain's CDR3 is CASSLLTSGADEQFF. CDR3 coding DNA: TGCGCCAGCAGCTTGTTGACTAGCGGGGCCGATGAGCAGTTCTTC.

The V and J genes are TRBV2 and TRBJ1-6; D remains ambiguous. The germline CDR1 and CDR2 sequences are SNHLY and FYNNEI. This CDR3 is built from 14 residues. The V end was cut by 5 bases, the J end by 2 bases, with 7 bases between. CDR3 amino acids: CASSPTAYNSPLHF. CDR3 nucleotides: TGTGCCAGCAGTCCCACAGCCTATAATTCACCCCTCCACTTT.

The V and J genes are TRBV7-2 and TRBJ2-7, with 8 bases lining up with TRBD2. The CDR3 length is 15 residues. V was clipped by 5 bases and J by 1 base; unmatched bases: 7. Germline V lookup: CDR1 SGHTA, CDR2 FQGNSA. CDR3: CASSRGGTESYEQYF. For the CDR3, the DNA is TGTGCCAGCAGCCGGGGGGGGACCGAGTCCTACGAGCAGTACTTC.

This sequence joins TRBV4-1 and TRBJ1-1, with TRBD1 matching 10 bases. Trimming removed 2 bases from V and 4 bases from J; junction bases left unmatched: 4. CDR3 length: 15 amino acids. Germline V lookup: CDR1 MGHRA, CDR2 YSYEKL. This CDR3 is CASSQTGTGATEAFF. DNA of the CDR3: TGCGCCAGCAGCCAAACCGGGACAGGGGCCACTGAAGCTTTCTTT.

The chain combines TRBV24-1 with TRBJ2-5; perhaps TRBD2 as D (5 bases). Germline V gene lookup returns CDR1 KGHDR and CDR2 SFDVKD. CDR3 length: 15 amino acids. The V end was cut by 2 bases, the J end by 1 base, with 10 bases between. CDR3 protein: CATSDSRTPQETQYF. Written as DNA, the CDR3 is TGTGCCACCAGTGATTCGCGGACTCCCCAAGAGACCCAGTACTTC.

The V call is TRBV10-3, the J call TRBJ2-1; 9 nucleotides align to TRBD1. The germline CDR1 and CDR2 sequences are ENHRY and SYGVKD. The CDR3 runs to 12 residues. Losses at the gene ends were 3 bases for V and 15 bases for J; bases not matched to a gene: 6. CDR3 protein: CAISEDDRGAFF. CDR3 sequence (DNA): TGTGCCATCAGTGAAGACGACAGGGGGGCGTTCTTC.

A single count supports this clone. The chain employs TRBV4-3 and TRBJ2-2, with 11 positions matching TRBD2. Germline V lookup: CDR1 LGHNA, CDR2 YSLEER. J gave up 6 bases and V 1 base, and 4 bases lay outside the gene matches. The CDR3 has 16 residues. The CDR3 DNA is TGCGCCAGCAGCCAAGTGGTAGCGGGGGGGCCCGGGGAGCTGTTTTTT. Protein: CASSQVVAGGPGELFF.

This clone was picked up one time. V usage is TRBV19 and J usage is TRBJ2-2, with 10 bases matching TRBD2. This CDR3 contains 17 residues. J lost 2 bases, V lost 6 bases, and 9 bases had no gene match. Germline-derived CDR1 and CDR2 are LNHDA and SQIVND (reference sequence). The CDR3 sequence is CASSSTVAGGNTGELFF. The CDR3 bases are TGTGCCAGTAGCTCGACCGTAGCGGGGGGAAACACCGGGGAGCTGTTTTTT. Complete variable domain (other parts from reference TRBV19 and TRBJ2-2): DGGITQSPKYLFRKEGQNVTLSCEQNLNHDAMYWYRQDPGQGLRLIYYSQIVNDFQKGDIAEGYSVSREKKESFPLTVTSAQKNPTAFYLCASSSTVAGGNTGELFFGEGSRLTVL.